These 21 T cell receptor beta chains were all obtained from the same sample, sequenced in a study of T-cell reconstitution after alpha-beta-depleted transplantation in children. Preparation of the TCRbeta library involved a method that used unique molecular identifiers. TCRdb used MiXCR to reprocess the PCR reads, holding one entry per CDR3 protein. The table lists 640,000 or so distinct CDR3 sequences, around 16% of them singletons, with 1.1% in the top ten. Sequenced material: PBMCs from the stem cell graft donor, taken from the stem cell graft. These TCRs come from a human donor who donated a stem cell graft to a child with acute myeloid leukemia.

The chain is built from TRBV5-1 and TRBJ2-3, with 8 bases that match TRBD1. Germline V gene lookup returns CDR1 SGHRS and CDR2 YFSETQ. Unmatched junction bases numbered 8, after V lost 0 bases and J lost 5 bases. The CDR3 totals 16 residues. The CDR3 DNA reads TGCGCCAGCAGCTTGGGTCGACAGGGGTCATTAGATACGCAGTATTTT. Translating it yields CASSLGRQGSLDTQYF.

This clonotype was recorded a few times. The chain uses TRBV4-3 and TRBJ2-3; D possibly corresponds to TRBD2 (6 bases). CDR3 size: 16 residues. The V gene lost 2 bases and the J gene lost 6 bases, with 18 bases spanning the gap. Germline values: CDR1 LGHNA, CDR2 YSLEER. CDR3 region: CASSQSRDSSQDTQYF. CDR3 coding DNA: TGCGCCAGCAGCCAATCCCGGGACTCGTCTCAGGATACGCAGTATTTT.

This clonotype has ten or more counts. The gene calls are TRBV7-2 and TRBJ2-2; D is unresolved. There are 15 residues in the CDR3. Germline CDR1 is SGHTA and CDR2 is FQGNSA. The V gene lost 3 bases and the J gene lost 7 bases, with 15 bases spanning the gap. CDR3 DNA sequence: TGTGCCAGCAGCTTCTTTATGGTATCAGGCGGGGAGCTGTTTTTT. It is translated as CASSFFMVSGGELFF.

The genes are TRBV5-1 and TRBJ1-1; TRBD1 agrees at 8 bases. Unmatched junction bases numbered 4, after V lost 1 base and J lost 2 bases. Per the germline V gene, CDR1 is SGHRS and CDR2 is YFSETQ. The CDR3 consists of 15 residues. The CDR3 is CASSLMTGDNTEAFF. Here the CDR3 DNA reads TGCGCCAGCAGCTTGATGACAGGGGATAACACTGAAGCTTTCTTT.

This clonotype came up many times. V and J are TRBV29-1 and TRBJ1-1; TRBD1 might be the D (6 bases). Per the germline V gene, CDR1 is SQVTM and CDR2 is ANQGSEA. The CDR3 contains 13 residues. Trimming took 8 bases from V and 5 from J, leaving 18 bases between them. The DNA for the CDR3 is TGCAGCTTTAAAAGATTCCAGGGGACTGAAGCTTTCTTT. It yields the protein CSFKRFQGTEAFF.

This chain connects TRBV11-1 to TRBJ2-5; 10 bases are a match to TRBD1. V was pared by 5 bases and J by 2 bases, with 11 bases of the junction left unmatched. Looked up from germline, CDR1 is SGHAT and CDR2 is FQDESV (reference sequence). The CDR3 has 17 amino acids. CDR3 loop: CASSPRDRGWRQETQYF. The CDR3 DNA is TGTGCCAGCAGCCCCCGGGACAGGGGCTGGAGGCAAGAGACCCAGTACTTC.

This clonotype showed up many times. This chain joins TRBV29-1 and TRBJ2-3; 9 bases line up with TRBD1. CDR3 size: 15 residues. Germline CDR1 SQVTM, CDR2 ANQGSEA. V was clipped by 6 bases and J by 4 bases; unmatched bases: 11. For the CDR3, the DNA is TGCAGCGTGACCGGGACAGGGTGGTATGCAGATACGCAGTATTTT. Amino acid sequence: CSVTGTGWYADTQYF.

This clonotype showed up just a few times. The rearrangement joins TRBV12-3 or TRBV12-4 to TRBJ1-1, with 9 bases identical to TRBD1. The length of the CDR3 is 15 residues. Trimming cost V 8 bases and J 3 bases; bases outside gene matches: 10. The CDR3: CASDSRGQGYTEAFF. In DNA form, the CDR3 reads TGTGCCAGCGATTCCCGGGGACAGGGATACACTGAAGCTTTCTTT.

This clonotype was detected many times. The chain links TRBV7-2 to TRBJ1-5; a possible D gene is TRBD1 (5 bases). This CDR3 spans 15 amino acids. Per the germline V gene, CDR1 is SGHTA and CDR2 is FQGNSA. The V end lost 1 base, the J end lost 0 bases, and 7 bases lay between the germline ends. The CDR3 DNA is TGTGCCAGCAGCTTAGGAGGGGTTAGCAATCAGCCCCAGCATTTT. Its translation: CASSLGGVSNQPQHF.

The chain has TRBV9 and TRBJ2-5; D may match TRBD1 or TRBD2 (5 bases each). Germline CDR1 reads SGDLS; CDR2 reads YYNGEE. CDR3 length equals 15 residues. V gave up 0 bases and J gave up 3 bases, with 12 bases separating them. CDR3: CASSVGWGPKETQYF. The CDR3 bases are TGTGCCAGCAGCGTAGGTTGGGGACCGAAAGAGACCCAGTACTTC. Combining the CDR3 with reference TRBV9 and TRBJ2-5 gives the whole variable domain DSGVTQTPKHLITATGQRVTLRCSPRSGDLSVYWYQQSLDQGLQFLIQYYNGEERAKGNILERFSAQQFPDLHSELNLSSLELGDSALYFCASSVGWGPKETQYFGPGTRLLVL.

The rearrangement uses TRBV12-3 or TRBV12-4 and TRBJ2-1; perhaps TRBD1 as D (6 bases). V gave up 3 bases and J gave up 3 bases, with 15 bases separating them. The CDR3 spans 16 residues. The CDR3 is CASSLGALILYNEQFF. CDR3 nucleotide sequence: TGTGCCAGCAGTTTGGGGGCCCTAATCCTCTACAATGAGCAGTTCTTC.

The count of this clonotype is one. The genes are TRBV13 and TRBJ2-5; tentatively, D is TRBD2 (6 bases). The CDR3 is 14 residues long. The V end lost 0 bases, the J end lost 5 bases, and 10 bases lay between the germline ends. Germline CDR1 is PRHDT and CDR2 is FYEKMQ (reference sequence). The CDR3 is CASSLGGTRETQYF. In DNA form, the CDR3 reads TGTGCCAGCAGCTTAGGCGGGACTCGGGAGACCCAGTACTTC.

This clonotype turned up a few times. V usage is TRBV7-2 and J usage is TRBJ1-2; TRBD1 is a possible D gene (6 bases). Germline V CDR1 and CDR2: SGHTA, FQGNSA. CDR3 size: 15 residues. Trimming removed 5 bases at V and 7 bases at J, with 20 bases between. The chain's CDR3 is CASSPAGVKNLGYTF. CDR3 DNA: TGTGCCAGCAGCCCCGCAGGGGTCAAAAACCTTGGCTACACCTTC.

CDR3 coding DNA: TGCAGCGTTCCCCGACAGGAGAACACCGGGGAGCTGTTTTTT. Translation: CSVPRQENTGELFF. This chain joins TRBV29-1 and TRBJ2-2, with a tentative D call TRBD1 (6 bases). CDR1 is SQVTM, CDR2 ANQGSEA, per germline. The ends were cut back, 5 bases at V and 1 base at J, with 11 bases in the middle. This CDR3 comprises 14 residues.

The chain combines TRBV12-3 or TRBV12-4 with TRBJ2-3; TRBD1 aligns across 11 bases. The CDR3 is made up of 15 amino acids. Trimming at V came to 10 bases and at J to 2 bases, leaving 8 bases not matched to a gene. The CDR3 bases are TGTGCCATCGCGGGGACAGGGGGTATCACAGATACGCAGTATTTT. It encodes CAIAGTGGITDTQYF.

Ten or more counts support this clonotype. The chain carries TRBV20-1 and TRBJ2-2; 8 bases line up with TRBD2. This CDR3 region has 15 residues. The V gene's germline CDR1 is DFQATT and CDR2 SNEGSKA (reference sequence). J was trimmed by 7 bases and V by 5 bases; bases with no gene match: 12. The chain's CDR3 is CSAGLFGGDVGELFF. CDR3 nucleotides: TGCAGTGCTGGACTGTTCGGGGGGGATGTCGGGGAGCTGTTTTTT.

The chain links TRBV6-1 to TRBJ2-3, with TRBD2 as a possible D gene (5 bases). This CDR3 has 15 residues. Germline V lookup: CDR1 MNHNS, CDR2 SASEGT. V lost 8 bases and J lost 0, with 15 bases in between. CDR3 loop: CASLKSGLSTDTQYF. The DNA of the CDR3 is TGTGCCAGCCTCAAATCAGGACTCAGCACAGATACGCAGTATTTT.

This chain links TRBV4-3 with TRBJ2-1, with 13 bases matching TRBD2. The J segment lost 8 bases and the V segment lost 3 bases, leaving 7 bases of the junction unmatched. Germline V gene sequence: CDR1 LGHNA, CDR2 YSLEER. The CDR3 covers 16 residues. Here the CDR3 reads CASSHPLAGGQHEQFF. The CDR3 DNA is TGCGCCAGCAGCCACCCACTAGCGGGGGGGCAACATGAGCAGTTCTTC.

On this clonotype itself: A read error may produce the germline difference seen at one junction end. The chain joins TRBV7-2 to TRBJ1-1; D gene ambiguous. The CDR3 length is 14 residues. Germline V gene sequence: CDR1 SGHTA, CDR2 FQGNSA. The CDR3 sequence: CAGSLRTEAAEAFF. The CDR3 DNA reads as TGTGCCGGCAGCTTAAGGACGGAGGCGGCTGAAGCTTTCTTT. The whole variable domain, filled in from reference TRBV7-2 and TRBJ1-1, reads GAGVSQSPSNKVTEKGKDVELRCDPISGHTALYWYRQSLGQGLEFLIYFQGNSAPDKSGLPSDRFSAERTGGSVSTLTIQRTQQEDSAVYLCAGSLRTEAAEAFFGQGTRLTVV.

This clonotype was seen many times. This sequence joins TRBV20-1 and TRBJ2-3, with D uncertain. CDR3 length equals 14 residues. The germline CDR1 and CDR2 sequences are DFQATT and SNEGSKA (reference sequence). Trimming shortened V by 6 bases and J by 0 bases, and 13 bases separated the two germline ends. CDR3 DNA: TGCAGTGCGCCTACTCGACCTAGCACAGATACGCAGTATTTT. This sequence encodes CSAPTRPSTDTQYF.

This clonotype came up many times. V and J are TRBV20-1 and TRBJ2-4, with 10 bases aligning to TRBD2. Trimming removed 0 bases from V and 0 bases from J; junction bases left unmatched: 8. This CDR3 is 18 amino acids long. Germline V CDR1 and CDR2: DFQATT, SNEGSKA (reference sequence). The CDR3 DNA sequence: TGCAGTGCTAGAGATCAGCGGGGGGGGTGGGTAGCCAAAAACATTCAGTACTTC. It codes for CSARDQRGGWVAKNIQYF.